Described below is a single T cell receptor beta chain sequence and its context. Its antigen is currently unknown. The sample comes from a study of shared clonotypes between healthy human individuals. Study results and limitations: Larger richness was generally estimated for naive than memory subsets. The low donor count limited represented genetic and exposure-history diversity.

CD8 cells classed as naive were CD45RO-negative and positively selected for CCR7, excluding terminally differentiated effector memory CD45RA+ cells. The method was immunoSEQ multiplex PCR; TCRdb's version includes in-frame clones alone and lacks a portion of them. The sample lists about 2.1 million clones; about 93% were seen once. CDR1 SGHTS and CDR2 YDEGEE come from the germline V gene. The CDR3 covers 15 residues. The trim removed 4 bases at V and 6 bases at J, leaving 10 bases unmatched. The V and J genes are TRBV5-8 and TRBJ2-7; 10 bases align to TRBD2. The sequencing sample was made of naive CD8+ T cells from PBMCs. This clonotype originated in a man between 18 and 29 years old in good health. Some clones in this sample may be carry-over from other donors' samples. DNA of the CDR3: TGTGCCAGCAGCCCGGCTGGTCTAGCGGGAGTCGAGCAGTACTTC. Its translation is CASSPAGLAGVEQYF.